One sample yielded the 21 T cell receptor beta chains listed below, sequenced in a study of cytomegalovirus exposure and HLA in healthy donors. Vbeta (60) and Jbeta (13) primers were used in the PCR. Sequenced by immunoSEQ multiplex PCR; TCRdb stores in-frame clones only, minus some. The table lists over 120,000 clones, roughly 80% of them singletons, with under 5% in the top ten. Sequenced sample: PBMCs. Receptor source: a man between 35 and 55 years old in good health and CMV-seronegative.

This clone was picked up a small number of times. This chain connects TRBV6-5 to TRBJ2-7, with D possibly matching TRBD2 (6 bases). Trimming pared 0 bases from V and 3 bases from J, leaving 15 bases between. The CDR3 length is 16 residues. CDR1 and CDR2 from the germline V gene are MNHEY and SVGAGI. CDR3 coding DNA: TGTGCCAGCAGTTACTCGAATCGGGGGAGAAACTACGAGCAGTACTTC. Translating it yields CASSYSNRGRNYEQYF.

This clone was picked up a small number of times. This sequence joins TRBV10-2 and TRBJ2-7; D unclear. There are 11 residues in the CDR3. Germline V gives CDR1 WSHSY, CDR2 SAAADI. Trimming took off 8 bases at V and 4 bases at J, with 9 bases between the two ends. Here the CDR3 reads CASSGDYEQYF. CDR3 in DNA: TGCGCCAGCTCCGGAGATTACGAGCAGTACTTC.

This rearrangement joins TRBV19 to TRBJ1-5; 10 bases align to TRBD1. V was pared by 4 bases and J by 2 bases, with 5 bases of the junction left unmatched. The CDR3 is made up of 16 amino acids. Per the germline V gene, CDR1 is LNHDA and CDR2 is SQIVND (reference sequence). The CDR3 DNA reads TGTGCCAGTAGTAGACAGGGGGCAGGGGGCAATCAGCCCCAGCATTTT. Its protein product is CASSRQGAGGNQPQHF.

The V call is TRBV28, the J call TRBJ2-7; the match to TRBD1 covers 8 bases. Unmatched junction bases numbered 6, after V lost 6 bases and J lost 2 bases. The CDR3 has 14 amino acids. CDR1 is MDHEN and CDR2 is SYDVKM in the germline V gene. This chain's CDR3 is CASRGTGRAYEQYF. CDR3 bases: TGTGCCAGCAGGGGGACAGGTAGGGCCTACGAGCAGTACTTC.

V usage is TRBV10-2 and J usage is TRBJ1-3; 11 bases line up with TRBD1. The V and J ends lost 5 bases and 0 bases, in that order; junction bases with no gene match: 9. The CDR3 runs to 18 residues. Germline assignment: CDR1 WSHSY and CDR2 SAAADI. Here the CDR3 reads CASSFGTGGSFSGNTIYF. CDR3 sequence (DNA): TGCGCCAGCAGTTTTGGGACAGGGGGATCCTTCTCTGGAAACACCATATATTTT.

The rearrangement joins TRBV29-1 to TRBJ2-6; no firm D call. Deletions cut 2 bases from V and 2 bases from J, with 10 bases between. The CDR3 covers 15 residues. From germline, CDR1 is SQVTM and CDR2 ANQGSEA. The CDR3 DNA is TGCAGCGTTGAACTCACAGAACCTGGGGCCAACGTCCTGACTTTC. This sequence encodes CSVELTEPGANVLTF.

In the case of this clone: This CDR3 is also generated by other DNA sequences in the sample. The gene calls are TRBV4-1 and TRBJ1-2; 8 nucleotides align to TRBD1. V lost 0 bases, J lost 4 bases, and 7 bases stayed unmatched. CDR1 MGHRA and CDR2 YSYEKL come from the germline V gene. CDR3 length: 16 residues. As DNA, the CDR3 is TGCGCCAGCAGCCAAGAATCGACAGGGGTGGGCTATGGCTACACCTTC. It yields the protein CASSQESTGVGYGYTF.

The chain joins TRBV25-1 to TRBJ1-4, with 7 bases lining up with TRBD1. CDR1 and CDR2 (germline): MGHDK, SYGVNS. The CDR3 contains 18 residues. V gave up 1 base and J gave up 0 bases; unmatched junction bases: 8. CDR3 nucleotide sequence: TGTGCCAGCAGTGAATTCCCGACAGGGATTGCAACTAATGAAAAACTGTTTTTT. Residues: CASSEFPTGIATNEKLFF.

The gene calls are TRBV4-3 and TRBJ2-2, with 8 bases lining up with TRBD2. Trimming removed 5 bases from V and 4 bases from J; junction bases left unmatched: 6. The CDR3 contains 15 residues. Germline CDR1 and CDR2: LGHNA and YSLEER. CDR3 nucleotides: TGCGCCAGCAGCTCCCGGACTAGCTCCACCGGGGAGCTGTTTTTT. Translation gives CASSSRTSSTGELFF.

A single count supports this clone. CDR3 in DNA: TGTGCCAGCAGCAAAGGCCAGGCAATACGGACCGGGGAGCTGTTTTTT. As protein: CASSKGQAIRTGELFF. The V gene is TRBV21-1, the J gene TRBJ2-2; TRBD1, as called in the table, went unchecked against the DNA. TRBV21-1 is a listed pseudogene. This CDR3 has 16 amino acids.

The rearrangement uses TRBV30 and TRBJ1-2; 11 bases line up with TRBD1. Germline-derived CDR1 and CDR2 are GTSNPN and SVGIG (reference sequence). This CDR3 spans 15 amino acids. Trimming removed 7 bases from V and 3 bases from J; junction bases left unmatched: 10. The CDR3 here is CALPDRGPEDYGYTF. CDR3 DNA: TGTGCCTTACCGGACAGGGGGCCCGAGGACTATGGCTACACCTTC. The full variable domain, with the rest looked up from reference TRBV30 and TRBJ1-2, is SQTIHQWPATLVQPVGSPLSLECTVEGTSNPNLYWYRQAAGRGLQLLFYSVGIGQISSEVPQNLSASRPQDRQFILSSKKLLLSDSGFYLCALPDRGPEDYGYTFGSGTRLTVV.

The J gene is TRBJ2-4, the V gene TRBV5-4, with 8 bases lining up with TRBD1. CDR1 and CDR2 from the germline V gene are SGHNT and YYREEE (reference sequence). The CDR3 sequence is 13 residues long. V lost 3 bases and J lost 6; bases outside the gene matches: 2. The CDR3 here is CASSWTGSNIQYF. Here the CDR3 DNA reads TGTGCCAGCAGCTGGACAGGGTCAAACATTCAGTACTTC.

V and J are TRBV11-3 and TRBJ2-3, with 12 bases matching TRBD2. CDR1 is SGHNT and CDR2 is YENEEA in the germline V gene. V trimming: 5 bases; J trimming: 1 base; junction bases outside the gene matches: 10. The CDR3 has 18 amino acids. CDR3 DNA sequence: TGTGCCAGCAGCGACGGACTAGCGGGACCGTCGGGCACAGATACGCAGTATTTT. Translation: CASSDGLAGPSGTDTQYF. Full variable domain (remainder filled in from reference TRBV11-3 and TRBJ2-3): EAGVVQSPRYKIIEKKQPVAFWCNPISGHNTLYWYLQNLGQGPELLIRYENEEAVDDSQLPKDRFSAERLKGVDSTLKIQPAELGDSAVYLCASSDGLAGPSGTDTQYFGPGTRLTVL.

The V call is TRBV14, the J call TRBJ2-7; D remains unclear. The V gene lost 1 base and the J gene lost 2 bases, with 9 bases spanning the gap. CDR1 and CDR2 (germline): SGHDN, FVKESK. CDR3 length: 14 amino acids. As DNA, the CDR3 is TGTGCCAGCAGCCAAGCCACAGTTCCCTACGAGCAGTACTTC. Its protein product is CASSQATVPYEQYF.

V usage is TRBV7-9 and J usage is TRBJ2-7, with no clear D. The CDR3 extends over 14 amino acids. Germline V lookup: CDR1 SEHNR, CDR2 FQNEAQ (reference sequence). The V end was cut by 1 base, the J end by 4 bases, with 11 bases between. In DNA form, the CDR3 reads TGTGCCAGCAGCTTAGGCCTCCCTAGGTACGAGCAGTACTTC. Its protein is CASSLGLPRYEQYF. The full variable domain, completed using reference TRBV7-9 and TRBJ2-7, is DTGVSQNPRHKITKRGQNVTFRCDPISEHNRLYWYRQTLGQGPEFLTYFQNEAQLEKSRLLSDRFSAERPKGSFSTLEIQRTEQGDSAMYLCASSLGLPRYEQYFGPGTRLTVT.

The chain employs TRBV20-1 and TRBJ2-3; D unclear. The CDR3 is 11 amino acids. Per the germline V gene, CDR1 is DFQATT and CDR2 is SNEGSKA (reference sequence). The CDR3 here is CSTVRTDTQYF. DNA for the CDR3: TGCAGCACTGTACGCACAGATACGCAGTATTTT.

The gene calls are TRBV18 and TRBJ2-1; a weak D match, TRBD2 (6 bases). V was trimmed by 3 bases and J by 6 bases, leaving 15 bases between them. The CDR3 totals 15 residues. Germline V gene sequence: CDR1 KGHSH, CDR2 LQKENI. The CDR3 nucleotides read TGTGCCAGCTCACCCACCGCGGGGTCTCGCAATGAGCAGTTCTTC. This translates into CASSPTAGSRNEQFF.

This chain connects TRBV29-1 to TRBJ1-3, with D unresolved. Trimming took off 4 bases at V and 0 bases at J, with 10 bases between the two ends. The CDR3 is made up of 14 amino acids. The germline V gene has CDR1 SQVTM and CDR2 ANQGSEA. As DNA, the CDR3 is TGCAGCGTTGGCACAGTATCCTCTGGAAACACCATATATTTT. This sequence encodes CSVGTVSSGNTIYF.

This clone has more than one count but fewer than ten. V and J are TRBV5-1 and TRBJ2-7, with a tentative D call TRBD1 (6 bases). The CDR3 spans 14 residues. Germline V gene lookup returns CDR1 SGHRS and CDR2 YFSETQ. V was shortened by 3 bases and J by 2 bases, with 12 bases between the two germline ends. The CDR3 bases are TGCGCCAGCAGCTCCCAGGGGCCGACCTACGAGCAGTACTTC. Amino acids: CASSSQGPTYEQYF.

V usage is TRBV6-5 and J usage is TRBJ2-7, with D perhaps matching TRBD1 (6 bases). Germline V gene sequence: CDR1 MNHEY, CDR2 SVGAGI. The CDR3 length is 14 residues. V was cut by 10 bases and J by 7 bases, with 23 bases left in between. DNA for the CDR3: TGTGCCACCGGGCAGGGACATCAGACGGCGGAGCAGTACTTC. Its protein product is CATGQGHQTAEQYF.

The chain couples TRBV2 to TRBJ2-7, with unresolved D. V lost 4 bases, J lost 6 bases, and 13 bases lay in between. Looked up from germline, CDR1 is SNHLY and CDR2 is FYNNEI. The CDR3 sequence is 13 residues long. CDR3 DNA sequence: TGTGCCAGCAGTGGCCCCTTCGAGGCCGAGCAGTACTTC. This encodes CASSGPFEAEQYF.